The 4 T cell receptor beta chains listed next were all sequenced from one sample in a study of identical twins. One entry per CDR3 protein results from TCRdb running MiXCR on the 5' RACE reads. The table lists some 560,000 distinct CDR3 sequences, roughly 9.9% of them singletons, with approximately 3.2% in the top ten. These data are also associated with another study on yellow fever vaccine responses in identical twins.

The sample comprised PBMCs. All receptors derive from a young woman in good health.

The CDR3 DNA reads as TGTGCCAGCAGTGGAAGGACAGGGGGGAGTTCACCCCTCCACTTT. Translating it yields CASSGRTGGSSPLHF. The chain carries TRBV6-1 and TRBJ1-6; 10 bases match TRBD1. Germline CDR1 and CDR2: MNHNS and SASEGT. The CDR3 contains 15 residues. V was clipped by 4 bases and J by 9 bases; unmatched bases: 6.

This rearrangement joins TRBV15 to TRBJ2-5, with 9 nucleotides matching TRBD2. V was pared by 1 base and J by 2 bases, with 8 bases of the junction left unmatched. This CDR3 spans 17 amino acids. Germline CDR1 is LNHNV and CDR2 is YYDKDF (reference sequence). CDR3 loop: CATSRGEGGGGQETQYF. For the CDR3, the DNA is TGTGCCACCAGCAGAGGAGAGGGCGGGGGGGGTCAAGAGACCCAGTACTTC.

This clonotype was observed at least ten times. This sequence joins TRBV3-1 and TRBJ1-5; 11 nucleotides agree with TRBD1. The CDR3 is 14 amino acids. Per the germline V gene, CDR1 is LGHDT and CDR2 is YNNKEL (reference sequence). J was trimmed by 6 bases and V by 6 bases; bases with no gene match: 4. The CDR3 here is CASSRTGGAQPQHF. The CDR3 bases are TGTGCCAGCAGTAGGACAGGGGGCGCTCAGCCCCAGCATTTT.

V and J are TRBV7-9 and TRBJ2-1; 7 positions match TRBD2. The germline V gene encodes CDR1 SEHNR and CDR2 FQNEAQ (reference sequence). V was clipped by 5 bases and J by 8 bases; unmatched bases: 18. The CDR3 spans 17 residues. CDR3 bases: TGTGCCAGCAGCCCCCGGGCGGGGCGGGAGTGGGTTGATGAGCAGTTCTTC. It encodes CASSPRAGREWVDEQFF.